Shown below are 5 T cell receptor beta chains from a single sample sequenced in a study of T cell responses to AZD1222 COVID-19 vaccine (dated by TCRdb to the early 2020s). The time point label, read with the paper, signifies: about 28 days (+/-7) after the second vaccine dose. Library method: the immunoSEQ multiplex PCR assay. Entries here come from immuneACCESS through TCRdb and include only in-frame sequences with V and J called. Some clones fail to appear in such tables; in the studies checked, an unresolved V gene covers under half of the shortfall, and the cause of the remainder is unknown. The sample table shows about 140,000 clones, and around 90% are seen once. In total, the top ten clones hold about 6% of the sample. Here the sequenced sample was peripheral blood, taken 28 days after the second AZD1222 dose. All receptors come from an adult who received the AZD1222 COVID-19 vaccine.

The rearrangement uses TRBV7-9 and TRBJ1-4; no firm D call. The CDR3 runs 14 residues. CDR1 is SEHNR, CDR2 FQNEAQ, per germline (reference sequence). Trimming pared 1 base from V and 7 bases from J, leaving 10 bases between. CDR3: CASSLGTIAEKLFF. Written as DNA, the CDR3 is TGTGCCAGCAGCTTAGGCACTATTGCTGAAAAACTGTTTTTT.

The chain carries TRBV6-5 and TRBJ2-7; 7 nucleotides agree with TRBD2. Germline assignment: CDR1 MNHEY and CDR2 SVGAGI. CDR3 length: 14 amino acids. V was clipped by 7 bases and J by 3 bases; unmatched bases: 9. The CDR3 spells CASNPRGVDYEQYF. CDR3 DNA: TGTGCCAGCAACCCTCGGGGGGTGGACTACGAGCAGTACTTC.

The chain uses TRBV18 and TRBJ1-1, with D unresolved. Trimming shortened V by 2 bases and J by 6 bases, and 13 bases separated the two germline ends. The V gene's germline CDR1 is KGHSH and CDR2 LQKENI. CDR3 size: 14 residues. The CDR3 bases are TGTGCCAGCTCACCAGCGGACGGGCAACCTGAAGCTTTCTTT. Translating gives CASSPADGQPEAFF.

The chain combines TRBV7-2 with TRBJ2-6, with no clear D. The CDR3 is made up of 16 amino acids. Germline V gene lookup returns CDR1 SGHTA and CDR2 FQGNSA. Trimming removed 7 bases from V and 0 bases from J, with 13 bases in between. In DNA form, the CDR3 reads TGTGCCAGCAACATCAACCGAGCCTCTGGGGCCAACGTCCTGACTTTC. Translated: CASNINRASGANVLTF.

The chain uses TRBV6-5 and TRBJ2-7; tentative D call: TRBD1 (6 bases). CDR3 size: 15 residues. Trimming removed 5 bases from V and 2 bases from J, with 16 bases in between. CDR1 and CDR2 (germline): MNHEY, SVGAGI. CDR3 in amino acids: CASSPSPGQPYEQYF. The CDR3 region has the DNA TGTGCCAGCAGTCCCAGCCCAGGACAGCCCTACGAGCAGTACTTC.